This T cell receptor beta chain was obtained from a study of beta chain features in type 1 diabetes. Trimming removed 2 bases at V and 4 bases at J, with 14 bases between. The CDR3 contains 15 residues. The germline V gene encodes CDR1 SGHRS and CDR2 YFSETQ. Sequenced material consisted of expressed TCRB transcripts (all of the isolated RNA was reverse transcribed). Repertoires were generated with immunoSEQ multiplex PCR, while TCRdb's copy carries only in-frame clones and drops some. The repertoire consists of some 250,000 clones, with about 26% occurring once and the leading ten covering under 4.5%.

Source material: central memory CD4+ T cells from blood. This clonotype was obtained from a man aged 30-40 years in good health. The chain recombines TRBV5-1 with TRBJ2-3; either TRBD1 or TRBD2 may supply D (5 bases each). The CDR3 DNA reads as TGCGCCAGCAGCTTCTCTCCCCGGGGCGCAGATACGCAGTATTTT. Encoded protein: CASSFSPRGADTQYF.